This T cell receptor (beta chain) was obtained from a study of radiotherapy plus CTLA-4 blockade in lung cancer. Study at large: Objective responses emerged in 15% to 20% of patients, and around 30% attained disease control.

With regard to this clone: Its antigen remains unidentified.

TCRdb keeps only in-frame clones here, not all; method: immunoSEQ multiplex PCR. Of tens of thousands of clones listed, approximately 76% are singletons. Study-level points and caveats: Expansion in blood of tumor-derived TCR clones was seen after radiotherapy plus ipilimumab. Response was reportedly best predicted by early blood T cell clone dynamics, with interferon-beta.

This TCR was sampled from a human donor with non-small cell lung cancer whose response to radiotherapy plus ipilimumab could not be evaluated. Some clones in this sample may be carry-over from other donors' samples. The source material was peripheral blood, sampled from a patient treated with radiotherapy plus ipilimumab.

CDR3 in amino acids: CASSGTVYNEQFF. The CDR3 bases are TGTGCCAGCAGTGGGACAGTCTACAATGAGCAGTTCTTC. The chain links TRBV28 to TRBJ2-1, with 7 bases fitting TRBD1. J lost 3 bases, V lost 5 bases, and 1 base had no gene match. There are 13 residues in the CDR3. Per the germline V gene, CDR1 is MDHEN and CDR2 is SYDVKM.